A single T cell receptor beta chain is shown here with its context. The data originate from a study of T cell changes during pregnancy in multiple sclerosis. Clones were sequenced by immunoSEQ multiplex PCR, and TCRdb holds only the in-frame ones, with some missing. The sample has 50,000 to 60,000 clones; around nine tenths are singletons. The TCR sequence derives from a female donor with multiple sclerosis, enrolled in a pregnancy study. The input for sequencing was peripheral blood, taken after pregnancy.

Written as DNA, the CDR3 is TGTGCCAGCAGCTTAGGGGAGGGCCCCTTCAGGGAATCACCCCTCCACTTT. As protein: CASSLGEGPFRESPLHF. V is TRBV7-2 and J is TRBJ1-6; tentative D call: TRBD1 (5 bases). Trimming removed 1 base at V and 10 bases at J, with 20 bases between. Germline-derived CDR1 and CDR2 are SGHTA and FQGNSA. CDR3 size: 17 residues.